Below, 16 T cell receptor beta chains from the same sample are listed, as sequenced in a study of cytotoxic CD8 clonotypes in ibrutinib-treated CLL. Sequenced by immunoSEQ multiplex PCR; TCRdb stores in-frame clones only, minus some. The sample has a few hundred thousand clones; approximately 80% are singletons. This specimen consisted of PBMCs, obtained before ibrutinib treatment. These receptors originate from a human donor with chronic lymphocytic leukemia.

The DNA for the CDR3 is TGTGCCACCAGAAGGACAGGGGGTAAATACGAGCAGTACTTC. As protein: CATRRTGGKYEQYF. The V gene is TRBV15, the J gene TRBJ2-7; TRBD1 matches 10 bases. The CDR3 covers 14 residues. V was pared by 6 bases and J by 4 bases, with 6 bases of the junction left unmatched. Germline V gene data show CDR1 as LNHNV and CDR2 as YYDKDF (reference sequence). Full variable domain (rest looked up from reference TRBV15 and TRBJ2-7): DAMVIQNPRYQVTQFGKPVTLSCSQTLNHNVMYWYQQKSSQAPKLLFHYYDKDFNNEADTPDNFQSRRPNTSFCFLDIRSPGLGDTAMYLCATRRTGGKYEQYFGPGTRLTVT.

The rearrangement uses TRBV27 and TRBJ2-1; D unresolved. With 5 bases removed from V and 7 bases from J, the gap between germline ends came to 9 bases. The germline gives CDR1 MNHEY, CDR2 SMNVEV (reference sequence). The CDR3 loop spans 12 amino acids. The CDR3 protein is CASSQLGNEQFF. CDR3 nucleotide sequence: TGTGCCAGCAGTCAATTAGGGAATGAGCAGTTCTTC.

The V gene is TRBV27, the J gene TRBJ2-3, with 11 bases aligning to TRBD2. The CDR3 covers 16 residues. Germline-derived CDR1 and CDR2 are MNHEY and SMNVEV (reference sequence). With V trimmed by 5 bases and J by 4 bases, 8 bases remained unmatched. The CDR3 loop is CASSPLGTSGPDTQYF. The CDR3 bases are TGTGCCAGCAGTCCCCTCGGGACTAGCGGCCCAGATACGCAGTATTTT.

This chain connects TRBV5-4 to TRBJ1-2, with a weak D call TRBD1 (5 bases). Germline V gene data show CDR1 as SGHNT and CDR2 as YYREEE (reference sequence). The CDR3 totals 13 residues. V lost 1 base and J lost 5, with 9 bases in between. CDR3 region: CASSLTGFYGYTF. For the CDR3, the DNA is TGTGCCAGCAGCTTGACAGGATTTTATGGCTACACCTTC.

The chain is built from TRBV28 and TRBJ1-1; a possible D gene is TRBD1 (5 bases). V was shortened by 3 bases and J by 3 bases, with 11 bases between the two germline ends. Germline CDR1 and CDR2: MDHEN and SYDVKM. This CDR3 has 14 residues. The CDR3, as DNA: TGTGCCAGCAGTTTCCTCGGGGGGGACACTGAAGCTTTCTTT. Protein product: CASSFLGGDTEAFF.

The CDR3 DNA reads TGTGCCAGCAGCTTAGTAGGGACAGAGACTGGAAACACCATATATTTT. Protein sequence: CASSLVGTETGNTIYF. J is TRBJ1-3 and V is TRBV11-2; 7 positions agree with TRBD1. V lost 1 base to trimming and J lost 2 bases; unmatched junction nucleotides: 5. In germline, CDR1 is SGHAT, CDR2 FQNNGV. The CDR3 contains 16 residues. Filled out from reference TRBV11-2 and TRBJ1-3, the complete variable domain reads EAGVAQSPRYKIIEKRQSVAFWCNPISGHATLYWYQQILGQGPKLLIQFQNNGVVDDSQLPKDRFSAERLKGVDSTLKIQPAKLEDSAVYLCASSLVGTETGNTIYFGEGSWLTVV.

V is TRBV9 and J is TRBJ1-3; D call uncertain. CDR1 is SGDLS, CDR2 YYNGEE, per germline. This CDR3 has 15 amino acids. The ends were cut back, 4 bases at V and 0 bases at J, with 11 bases in the middle. This CDR3 is CASSPRALSGNTIYF. The CDR3 DNA reads as TGTGCCAGCAGCCCGCGGGCCCTCTCTGGAAACACCATATATTTT. Using reference TRBV9 and TRBJ1-3 for the parts outside the CDR3, the full variable domain is DSGVTQTPKHLITATGQRVTLRCSPRSGDLSVYWYQQSLDQGLQFLIQYYNGEERAKGNILERFSAQQFPDLHSELNLSSLELGDSALYFCASSPRALSGNTIYFGEGSWLTVV.

This chain links TRBV9 with TRBJ1-5; D gene unclear. The CDR3 runs 14 residues. Germline loops: CDR1 SGDLS, CDR2 YYNGEE. Trimming took 0 bases from V and 5 from J, leaving 9 bases between them. CDR3 protein: CASSVADDYQPQHF. DNA of the CDR3: TGTGCCAGCAGCGTAGCGGATGATTATCAGCCCCAGCATTTT.

V and J are TRBV7-2 and TRBJ2-7; weak D call: TRBD2 (6 bases). Germline V CDR1 and CDR2: SGHTA, FQGNSA. The ends were cut back, 0 bases at V and 3 bases at J, with 15 bases in the middle. The CDR3 length is 16 residues. The CDR3 nucleotides read TGTGCCAGCAGCTTAGCCCGGCTAGCGAGCCGCTACGAGCAGTACTTC. This sequence encodes CASSLARLASRYEQYF.

This chain connects TRBV6-5 to TRBJ2-7; TRBD2 agrees at 7 bases. Germline CDR1 MNHEY, CDR2 SVGAGI. The V gene end was trimmed by 6 bases and the J gene end by 0 bases; junction bases not matched to a gene: 5. This CDR3 spans 14 amino acids. CDR3 sequence reads: CASRGRASSYEQYF. The CDR3 region has the DNA TGTGCCAGCAGAGGGAGGGCCAGCTCCTACGAGCAGTACTTC.

V is TRBV9 and J is TRBJ1-2; tentative D call: TRBD1 (6 bases). The CDR3 consists of 14 residues. The V gene lost 4 bases and the J gene lost 3 bases, with 13 bases spanning the gap. CDR1 and CDR2 (germline): SGDLS, YYNGEE. CDR3: CASSQDQGYYGYTF. The CDR3 DNA sequence: TGTGCCAGCAGCCAGGACCAGGGGTACTATGGCTACACCTTC.

The CDR3 loop reads CSVGAGNTEAFF. The CDR3 region has the DNA TGCAGCGTTGGGGCCGGGAACACTGAAGCTTTCTTT. V usage is TRBV29-1 and J usage is TRBJ1-1; D not resolved. The V end lost 4 bases, the J end lost 1 base, and 7 bases lay between the germline ends. This CDR3 has 12 amino acids. From germline, CDR1 is SQVTM and CDR2 ANQGSEA.

The sample holds a few counts of this clone. This sequence joins TRBV5-4 and TRBJ2-3, with 14 bases fitting TRBD2. J gave up 1 base and V 4 bases, and 5 bases lay outside the gene matches. The CDR3 consists of 17 residues. The germline CDR1 and CDR2 sequences are SGHNT and YYREEE (reference sequence). The CDR3 sequence: CASSPTSGRAGTDTQYF. The CDR3, as DNA: TGTGCCAGCAGCCCGACTAGCGGGAGGGCCGGCACAGATACGCAGTATTTT.

V is TRBV28 and J is TRBJ2-1, with D unclear. Germline V CDR1 and CDR2: MDHEN, SYDVKM. This CDR3 has 14 amino acids. The V end lost 5 bases, the J end lost 4 bases, and 12 bases lay between the germline ends. CDR3 residues: CASSPHTVYNEQFF. CDR3 nucleotide sequence: TGTGCCAGCAGTCCCCACACAGTTTACAATGAGCAGTTCTTC.

The chain has TRBV5-1 and TRBJ1-2; 12 positions agree with TRBD1. Trimming cost V 4 bases and J 8 bases; bases outside gene matches: 3. There are 13 residues in the CDR3. CDR1 is SGHRS, CDR2 YFSETQ, per germline. The DNA for the CDR3 is TGCGCCAGCAGCCTCGGGACAGGGGGCGGCTACACCTTC. Its translation: CASSLGTGGGYTF.

The chain joins TRBV20-1 to TRBJ1-1, with D perhaps TRBD1 (5 bases). Trimming removed 3 bases at V and 10 bases at J, with 12 bases between. The germline CDR1 and CDR2 sequences are DFQATT and SNEGSKA (reference sequence). This CDR3 contains 11 residues. In DNA, the CDR3 is TGCAGTGCTAGTGCCCCGGGGGTAGCTTTCTTT. Its protein product is CSASAPGVAFF.